The rows below give T cell receptor beta chains drawn from one sample of a study of cytomegalovirus exposure and HLA in healthy donors. Sequencing was performed with immunoSEQ multiplex PCR; in TCRdb, only in-frame clones are kept and a portion is missing. The repertoire holds more than 95,000 clones, with around 85% as singletons. Sequenced input: PBMCs. The receptor source for this set is a man younger than 30 in good health and CMV-seropositive. Each CDR3 is given with its conserved first and last residue. A D gene is named only where the DNA matches it firmly. Clone size appears in some rows only: once, few, many, or a class for an expanded clone.

v_gene	j_gene	len	abundance	d_gene	CDR3aa	CDR3nt
TRBV5-1	TRBJ2-3	14	NA	TRBD2	CASSLEERGDTQYF	TGCGCCAGCAGCTTGGAGGAGCGGGGTGATACGCAGTATTTT
TRBV5-6	TRBJ2-2	14	NA	NA	CASSFYQGLGELFF	TGTGCCAGCAGCTTTTATCAGGGGCTGGGGGAGCTGTTTTTT
TRBV30	TRBJ2-1	15	NA	NA	CAWRPDWRPEGEQFF	TGTGCCTGGAGACCGGACTGGAGGCCGGAGGGTGAGCAGTTCTTC
TRBV5-5	TRBJ2-7	18	NA	NA	CASSLAGSKGLISYEQYF	TGTGCCAGCAGCTTGGCCGGCTCAAAGGGGCTCATCTCCTACGAGCAGTACTTC
TRBV6-5	TRBJ1-1	15	NA	NA	CASISFGTPNTEAFF	TGTGCCAGCATTTCTTTCGGGACACCGAACACTGAAGCTTTCTTT
TRBV6-5	TRBJ2-2	14	NA	TRBD1	CASSATGSIGELFF	TGTGCCAGCAGTGCGACAGGGAGCATCGGGGAGCTGTTTTTT
TRBV7-2	TRBJ1-2	13	NA	NA	CASSLSGDYGYTF	TGTGCCAGCAGCTTATCAGGGGACTATGGCTACACCTTC
TRBV5-1	TRBJ1-4	15	few	NA	CASRPDSATNEKLFF	TGCGCCAGCAGGCCGGACAGCGCAACTAATGAAAAACTGTTTTTT
TRBV6-6	TRBJ2-2	16	NA	TRBD1	CASSYWTGGTTGELFF	TGTGCCAGCAGTTACTGGACAGGGGGTACAACCGGGGAGCTGTTTTTT
TRBV30	TRBJ2-7	20	few	NA	CAWRAPGTPQMGGSSYEQYF	TGTGCCTGGAGGGCCCCCGGGACACCACAAATGGGGGGGAGTTCCTACGAGCAGTACTTC
TRBV7-9	TRBJ1-2	15	NA	TRBD1	CASSPPDRQGYGYTF	TGTGCCAGCAGCCCGCCGGACAGGCAAGGATATGGCTACACCTTC
TRBV6-5	TRBJ1-6	15	NA	NA	CASSYSTGKGSPLHF	TGTGCCAGCAGTTACTCAACGGGGAAGGGTTCACCCCTCCACTTT
TRBV7-2	TRBJ1-2	14	NA	NA	CASSPRTTNYGYTF	TGTGCCAGCAGCCCCAGGACAACTAACTATGGCTACACCTTC
TRBV7-9	TRBJ2-7	16	NA	NA	CASSSLGAGAAYEQYF	TGTGCCAGCAGCTCTCTAGGGGCAGGGGCGGCCTACGAGCAGTACTTC
TRBV5-1	TRBJ2-5	13	once	NA	CASSRDRQETQYF	TGCGCCAGCAGCAGAGACAGGCAAGAGACCCAGTACTTC
TRBV9	TRBJ1-4	15	NA	TRBD1	CASSPRTGGGEKLFF	TGTGCCAGCAGCCCAAGGACAGGGGGCGGCGAAAAACTGTTTTTT
TRBV5-1	TRBJ1-1	15	NA	NA	CASSSQTVKNTEAFF	TGCGCCAGCAGCTCGCAGACAGTAAAGAACACTGAAGCTTTCTTT
TRBV21-1	TRBJ2-6	15	NA	NA	CASSKVGQGVNVLTF	TGTGCCAGCAGCAAAGTAGGACAGGGGGTCAACGTCCTGACTTTC
TRBV9	TRBJ2-3	12	NA	NA	CASSDSPDTQYF	TGTGCCAGCAGCGACAGCCCAGATACGCAGTATTTT
TRBV7-9	TRBJ2-1	16	NA	TRBD1	CASSPRSGTGRNEQFF	TGTGCCAGCAGCCCGAGAAGTGGGACAGGGAGGAATGAGCAGTTCTTC
TRBV7-2	TRBJ1-1	13	NA	NA	CASRQSLNTEAFF	TGTGCCAGCAGACAATCCCTGAACACTGAAGCTTTCTTT
TRBV19	TRBJ1-2	17	NA	NA	CASSIPVRGAAGYGYTF	TGTGCCAGTAGTATCCCGGTGCGGGGTGCAGCCGGCTATGGCTACACCTTC
TRBV2	TRBJ2-5	14	NA	NA	CASSQQEAQETQYF	TGTGCCAGCAGTCAACAGGAAGCCCAAGAGACCCAGTACTTC
TRBV6-1	TRBJ1-5	12	NA	NA	CASSDLQGPQHF	TGTGCCAGCAGTGATCTACAGGGCCCCCAGCATTTT
TRBV9	TRBJ2-1	17	NA	NA	CASSASDSPISYNEQFF	TGTGCCAGCAGCGCCTCAGACAGCCCGATCTCCTACAATGAGCAGTTCTTC
TRBV7-9	TRBJ2-2	14	NA	TRBD1	CASRSQQGPGELFF	TGTGCCAGCAGGTCACAACAGGGGCCCGGGGAGCTGTTTTTT
TRBV5-6	TRBJ2-3	18	NA	NA	CASSGRPSELDRGDTQYF	TGTGCCAGCAGCGGTCGGCCCAGCGAATTGGATCGGGGAGATACGCAGTATTTT
TRBV14	TRBJ2-3	17	NA	TRBD2	CASSQVRLAGFTDTQYF	TGTGCCAGCAGCCAAGTCCGGCTAGCGGGGTTCACAGATACGCAGTATTTT
TRBV5-1	TRBJ2-5	14	NA	NA	CASRRSGNQETQYF	TGCGCCAGCCGAAGGAGCGGAAACCAAGAGACCCAGTACTTC
TRBV19	TRBJ1-5	17	once	NA	CASNWGGRRLSNQPQHF	TGTGCCAGTAACTGGGGGGGGCGGCGGCTTAGCAATCAGCCCCAGCATTTT